Each of the 26 T cell receptor beta chains below was sequenced from the same sample in a study of PD-1 blockade in classical Hodgkin lymphoma. Exposure to brentuximab vedotin varied, and each patient had relapsed following autologous stem cell transplantation. The repertoire was sequenced with immunoSEQ multiplex PCR; TCRdb's copy has only in-frame clones and lacks some. The sample comprises 9,000 to 10,000 clones, roughly 92% of which are singletons, and over 12% rests with the top ten. The sequencing used peripheral blood mononuclear cells (PBMCs), collected at baseline. The source is a human donor with classical Hodgkin lymphoma.

The genes are TRBV29-1 and TRBJ2-5, with D perhaps matching TRBD1 or TRBD2 (5 bases each). The CDR3 has 15 amino acids. CDR1 and CDR2 (germline): SQVTM, ANQGSEA. Trimming pared 0 bases from V and 5 bases from J, leaving 16 bases between. DNA for the CDR3: TGCAGCGTTGAAGACGGGACCAGGGTGCTGGAGACCCAGTACTTC. This translates into CSVEDGTRVLETQYF.

This clone was detected only once. In nucleotides, the CDR3 is TGTGCCAGCAGTCTGCGAAGTGGGTCCTACGAGCAGTACTTC. This translates into CASSLRSGSYEQYF. This chain joins TRBV27 and TRBJ2-7; D gene ambiguous. The ends were cut back, 5 bases at V and 1 base at J, with 12 bases in the middle. The germline V gene has CDR1 MNHEY and CDR2 SMNVEV (reference sequence). The CDR3 sequence is 14 residues long.

This sequence joins TRBV6-6 and TRBJ1-1; D uncertain. There are 12 residues in the CDR3. Trimming cost V 2 bases and J 8 bases, with 9 bases left between them. The V gene's germline CDR1 is MNHNY and CDR2 SVGAGI (reference sequence). Here the CDR3 DNA reads TGTGCCAGCAGTTACCGGGAGATCGAAGCTTTCTTT. Amino acids: CASSYREIEAFF.

The chain has TRBV18 and TRBJ2-5, with D possibly being TRBD2 (6 bases). Trimming stripped 6 bases from V and 4 bases from J, with 12 bases between. This CDR3 spans 13 amino acids. The V gene's germline CDR1 is KGHSH and CDR2 LQKENI. The CDR3 coding sequence is TGTGCCAGCTCCCGGGACTTACTAGAGACCCAGTACTTC. Amino acids: CASSRDLLETQYF.

The chain couples TRBV4-1 to TRBJ1-3; D is undetermined. CDR1 is MGHRA, CDR2 YSYEKL, per germline. Trimming removed 4 bases from V and 2 bases from J, with 9 bases in between. The CDR3 runs to 14 residues. The CDR3 is CASSRSPAGNTIYF. As DNA, the CDR3 is TGCGCCAGCAGCCGATCGCCCGCTGGAAACACCATATATTTT.

The chain is built from TRBV19 and TRBJ2-5; D may match TRBD1 or TRBD2 (7 bases each). Germline loops: CDR1 LNHDA, CDR2 SQIVND (reference sequence). V was pared by 7 bases and J by 5 bases, with 23 bases between. CDR3 length: 16 amino acids. CDR3 in DNA: TGTGCCAGTAATAGTTGGGAGGGGGCTAAGAAGGAGACCCAGTACTTC. It specifies CASNSWEGAKKETQYF.

This clone was seen a single time. The chain employs TRBV27 and TRBJ2-2, with a tentative D call TRBD1 (5 bases). The CDR3 covers 14 residues. Trimming pared 3 bases from V and 4 bases from J, leaving 9 bases between. The germline V gene has CDR1 MNHEY and CDR2 SMNVEV (reference sequence). The CDR3 DNA sequence: TGTGCCAGCAGTTTGCAGGGATCCACCGGGGAGCTGTTTTTT. Its translation is CASSLQGSTGELFF.

The CDR3 sequence: CASSLGRTSGRDEQYF. CDR3 DNA: TGCGCCAGCAGCTTGGGGCGCACTAGCGGGAGAGACGAGCAGTACTTC. The gene calls are TRBV5-1 and TRBJ2-7; TRBD2 aligns across 11 bases. The ends lost 0 bases at V and 5 bases at J; junction bases unmatched: 7. CDR1 is SGHRS, CDR2 YFSETQ, per germline. This CDR3 is built from 16 residues.

The J gene is TRBJ2-1, the V gene TRBV9, with 7 bases matching TRBD2. This CDR3 spans 13 amino acids. CDR1 and CDR2 (germline): SGDLS, YYNGEE. V was pared by 4 bases and J by 8 bases, with 6 bases of the junction left unmatched. The CDR3 region is CASSPLGGYEQFF. For the CDR3, the DNA is TGTGCCAGCAGCCCCCTGGGAGGGTATGAGCAGTTCTTC. Variable domain in full (rest from reference TRBV9 and TRBJ2-1): DSGVTQTPKHLITATGQRVTLRCSPRSGDLSVYWYQQSLDQGLQFLIQYYNGEERAKGNILERFSAQQFPDLHSELNLSSLELGDSALYFCASSPLGGYEQFFGPGTRLTVL.

This chain links TRBV5-1 with TRBJ1-3, with D possibly TRBD1 on 6 matching bases. In germline, CDR1 is SGHRS, CDR2 YFSETQ. The CDR3 has 15 amino acids. The V gene lost 4 bases and the J gene lost 1 base, with 12 bases spanning the gap. For the CDR3, the DNA is TGCGCCAGCAGCCTCACAGGGTCGTCTGGAAACACCATATATTTT. Its translation is CASSLTGSSGNTIYF. Full variable domain (missing parts from reference TRBV5-1 and TRBJ1-3): KAGVTQTPRYLIKTRGQQVTLSCSPISGHRSVSWYQQTPGQGLQFLFEYFSETQRNKGNFPGRFSGRQFSNSRSEMNVSTLELGDSALYLCASSLTGSSGNTIYFGEGSWLTVV.

The chain employs TRBV28 and TRBJ2-2; 7 positions match TRBD2. The V gene's germline CDR1 is MDHEN and CDR2 SYDVKM. The CDR3 is made up of 13 amino acids. Unmatched junction bases numbered 9, after V lost 4 bases and J lost 13 bases. CDR3 region: CASSYPERERLFF. The CDR3 DNA follows: TGTGCCAGCAGTTACCCTGAGCGGGAACGGCTGTTTTTT.

The chain recombines TRBV10-3 with TRBJ2-7; D is perhaps TRBD2 (5 bases). Germline V gene sequence: CDR1 ENHRY, CDR2 SYGVKD. The CDR3 length is 14 residues. Trimming pared 7 bases from V and 2 bases from J, leaving 15 bases between. The CDR3 nucleotides are TGTGCCATCACCCACCGGAGGTCAGCCTACGAGCAGTACTTC. Protein sequence: CAITHRRSAYEQYF.

The chain combines TRBV6-1 with TRBJ2-7; maybe TRBD1 (5 bases). Trimming stripped 4 bases from V and 6 bases from J, with 13 bases between. Germline V gene lookup returns CDR1 MNHNS and CDR2 SASEGT. The CDR3 extends over 13 amino acids. The CDR3 region has the DNA TGTGCCAGCAGTGTTAGGGGCCGAATCGAGCAGTACTTC. Translating gives CASSVRGRIEQYF.

This chain links TRBV5-1 with TRBJ2-5; TRBD1 agrees at 7 bases. The junction had 8 bases not matched to a gene; V was cut back by 4 bases and J by 5 bases. The CDR3 has 14 amino acids. The germline CDR1 and CDR2 sequences are SGHRS and YFSETQ. The CDR3 region has the DNA TGCGCCAGCAGCGCCGGGACAGAAGGGGAGACCCAGTACTTC. Protein sequence: CASSAGTEGETQYF.

J is TRBJ1-1 and V is TRBV19; TRBD1 is a possible D gene (5 bases). The germline V gene has CDR1 LNHDA and CDR2 SQIVND (reference sequence). Trimming took 2 bases from V and 3 from J, leaving 7 bases between them. The length of the CDR3 is 13 residues. CDR3 nucleotides: TGTGCCAGTAGTATAACCAGGGACACTGAAGCTTTCTTT. Its translation: CASSITRDTEAFF.

The V call is TRBV18, the J call TRBJ2-6, with D perhaps given as TRBD1 or TRBD2 (7 bases each). Trimming shortened V by 3 bases and J by 2 bases, and 11 bases separated the two germline ends. The germline V gene has CDR1 KGHSH and CDR2 LQKENI. This CDR3 has 16 amino acids. In DNA form, the CDR3 reads TGTGCCAGCTCACCCCAGGGGGGGGCTGGGGCCAACGTCCTGACTTTC. Protein product: CASSPQGGAGANVLTF.

The chain uses TRBV15 and TRBJ2-7; D is ambiguous. CDR3 length: 12 residues. Trimming left V 5 bases short and J 7 bases short, with 12 bases between. Germline V gene data show CDR1 as LNHNV and CDR2 as YYDKDF (reference sequence). CDR3 protein: CATSPDRVEQYF. The CDR3 region has the DNA TGTGCCACCAGCCCCGACCGTGTGGAGCAGTACTTC.

The chain uses TRBV10-3 and TRBJ2-2; 11 bases are a match to TRBD2. The CDR3 has 15 amino acids. Looked up from germline, CDR1 is ENHRY and CDR2 is SYGVKD. The J segment lost 8 bases and the V segment lost 10 bases, leaving 12 bases of the junction unmatched. CDR3 nucleotide sequence: TGTGCCACTGGGACCACTAGCGGGAGTTTGGGGGAGCTGTTTTTT. Protein sequence: CATGTTSGSLGELFF.

The chain uses TRBV27 and TRBJ2-7, with D tentatively TRBD1 (6 bases). The germline V gene has CDR1 MNHEY and CDR2 SMNVEV (reference sequence). The V end was cut by 6 bases, the J end by 4 bases, with 13 bases between. This CDR3 spans 13 amino acids. CDR3 sequence: CASSRPGEYEQYF. CDR3 coding DNA: TGTGCCAGCAGCCGGCCAGGGGAGTACGAGCAGTACTTC.

The chain links TRBV6-6 to TRBJ2-5, with D possibly called TRBD1 or TRBD2 (6 bases each). The CDR3 contains 16 residues. Germline V gene lookup returns CDR1 MNHNY and CDR2 SVGAGI (reference sequence). V lost 5 bases and J 5 bases, leaving 21 bases between the germline ends. CDR3 in DNA: TGTGCCAGCAGTGGTCCAACTCCGGGGGCGAGGGAGACCCAGTACTTC. Translated: CASSGPTPGARETQYF.

The V and J genes are TRBV15 and TRBJ2-1, with TRBD1 as a possible D gene (6 bases). The germline V and J ends were trimmed by 0 bases and 12 bases, with 21 bases remaining between them. The germline V gene encodes CDR1 LNHNV and CDR2 YYDKDF (reference sequence). There are 16 residues in the CDR3. The CDR3 reads CATSRDPQGPTPSQFF. In nucleotides, the CDR3 is TGTGCCACCAGCAGAGATCCGCAGGGGCCGACCCCGTCGCAGTTCTTC. Full variable domain (outside the CDR3, taken from reference TRBV15 and TRBJ2-1): DAMVIQNPRYQVTQFGKPVTLSCSQTLNHNVMYWYQQKSSQAPKLLFHYYDKDFNNEADTPDNFQSRRPNTSFCFLDIRSPGLGDTAMYLCATSRDPQGPTPSQFFGPGTRLTVL.

This chain connects TRBV15 to TRBJ1-1, with D possibly matching TRBD1 (6 bases). V dropped 1 base and J dropped 8 bases, with 17 bases sitting between them. The CDR3 runs 15 residues. Germline V gene lookup returns CDR1 LNHNV and CDR2 YYDKDF (reference sequence). DNA of the CDR3: TGTGCCACCAGCAGAGGGGACACCAGCCTAGTGGAAGCTTTCTTT. This sequence encodes CATSRGDTSLVEAFF. The full variable domain, in which reference TRBV15 and TRBJ1-1 provide the parts outside the CDR3, is DAMVIQNPRYQVTQFGKPVTLSCSQTLNHNVMYWYQQKSSQAPKLLFHYYDKDFNNEADTPDNFQSRRPNTSFCFLDIRSPGLGDTAMYLCATSRGDTSLVEAFFGQGTRLTVV.

This chain joins TRBV28 and TRBJ2-5; possible D gene TRBD2, 6 bases. The V end lost 7 bases, the J end lost 5 bases, and 17 bases lay between the germline ends. The CDR3 sequence is 14 residues long. Per the germline V gene, CDR1 is MDHEN and CDR2 is SYDVKM. The chain's CDR3 is CASKVGGESETQYF. As DNA, the CDR3 is TGTGCCAGCAAGGTGGGGGGAGAGTCGGAGACCCAGTACTTC. Together with reference TRBV28 and TRBJ2-5, the CDR3 gives the full variable domain: DVKVTQSSRYLVKRTGEKVFLECVQDMDHENMFWYRQDPGLGLRLIYFSYDVKMKEKGDIPEGYSVSREKKERFSLILESASTNQTSMYLCASKVGGESETQYFGPGTRLLVL.

The chain employs TRBV30 and TRBJ1-5, with a weak D call TRBD1 (6 bases). Trimming removed 2 bases at V and 4 bases at J, with 15 bases between. The germline CDR1 and CDR2 sequences are GTSNPN and SVGIG (reference sequence). The CDR3 has 15 residues. This CDR3 is CAWSYPGTLNQPQHF. The DNA for the CDR3 is TGTGCCTGGAGTTATCCCGGGACACTGAATCAGCCCCAGCATTTT.

The V gene is TRBV6-5, the J gene TRBJ2-1, with 9 bases that match TRBD2. Germline trimming cut 4 bases from V and 6 bases from J; bases unmatched to any gene: 7. The CDR3 spans 15 residues. The germline V gene has CDR1 MNHEY and CDR2 SVGAGI. This CDR3 is CASSLWAGGFNEQFF. CDR3 sequence (DNA): TGTGCCAGCAGTTTGTGGGCGGGAGGGTTCAATGAGCAGTTCTTC.

The chain joins TRBV9 to TRBJ2-2; TRBD1 matches 8 bases. There are 18 residues in the CDR3. The V gene's germline CDR1 is SGDLS and CDR2 YYNGEE. Trimming took 0 bases from V and 0 from J; bases not matched to a gene: 7. Written as DNA, the CDR3 is TGTGCCAGCAGCGTAGGACAGGGGCACTATCCGAACACCGGGGAGCTGTTTTTT. Amino acids: CASSVGQGHYPNTGELFF. The full variable domain, rest sourced from reference TRBV9 and TRBJ2-2, is DSGVTQTPKHLITATGQRVTLRCSPRSGDLSVYWYQQSLDQGLQFLIQYYNGEERAKGNILERFSAQQFPDLHSELNLSSLELGDSALYFCASSVGQGHYPNTGELFFGEGSRLTVL.